Described below is a single TCR beta chain sequence and its context. The antigen remains undetermined. This record belongs to a study of beta chain features in type 1 diabetes. Broader study findings: Significant though moderate, a shortening of TCRB CDR3s appeared in all four CD4+ subsets of Type 1 diabetes patients. There was a possibility that cDNA sequencing over-represented cells with high TCR expression.

Based on CD45RO/CCR7/CD25/CD127/CD95/CD27, CD4+ regulatory, stem cell-like memory, naive and central memory cells were sorted. Sequencing targeted expressed TCRB transcripts, as all isolated RNA had been reverse transcribed. Produced via immunoSEQ multiplex PCR; TCRdb's table is partial and in-frame only. The sample records hundreds of thousands of clones, 15% being singletons. With V trimmed by 2 bases and J by 7 bases, 7 bases remained unmatched. The CDR3 extends over 15 amino acids. Germline V gives CDR1 MDHEN, CDR2 SYDVKM. The V gene is TRBV28, the J gene TRBJ1-5, with 8 positions matching TRBD1. The sequenced sample consisted of naive CD4+ T cells from blood. The TCR comes from a man aged 18 to 30 with type 1 diabetes. The CDR3 spells CASSLAAGGTQPQHF. CDR3 bases: TGTGCCAGCAGTTTAGCTGCAGGGGGCACGCAGCCCCAGCATTTT.